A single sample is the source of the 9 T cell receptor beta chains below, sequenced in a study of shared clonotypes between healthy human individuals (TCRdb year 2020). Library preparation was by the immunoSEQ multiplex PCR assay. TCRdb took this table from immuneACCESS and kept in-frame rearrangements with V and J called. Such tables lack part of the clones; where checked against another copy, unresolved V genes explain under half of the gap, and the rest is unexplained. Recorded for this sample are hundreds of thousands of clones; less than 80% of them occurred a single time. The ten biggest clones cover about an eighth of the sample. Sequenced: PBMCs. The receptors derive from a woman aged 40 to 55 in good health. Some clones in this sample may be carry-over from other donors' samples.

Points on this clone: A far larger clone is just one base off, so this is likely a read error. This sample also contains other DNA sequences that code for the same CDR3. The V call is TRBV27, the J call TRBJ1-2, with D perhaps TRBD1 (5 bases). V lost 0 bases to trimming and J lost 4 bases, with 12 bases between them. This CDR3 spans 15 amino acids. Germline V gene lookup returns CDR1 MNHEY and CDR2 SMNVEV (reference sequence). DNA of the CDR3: TGTGCCAGCAGTTTATCGCAAGGGGTGGGCTATGGCTACACCTTC. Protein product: CASSLSQGVGYGYTF.

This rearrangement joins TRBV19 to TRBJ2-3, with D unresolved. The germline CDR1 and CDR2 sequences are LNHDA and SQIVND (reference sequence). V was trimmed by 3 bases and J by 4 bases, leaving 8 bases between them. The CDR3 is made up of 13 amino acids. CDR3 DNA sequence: TGTGCCAGTAGTATCGACCCCGCAGATACGCAGTATTTT. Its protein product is CASSIDPADTQYF.

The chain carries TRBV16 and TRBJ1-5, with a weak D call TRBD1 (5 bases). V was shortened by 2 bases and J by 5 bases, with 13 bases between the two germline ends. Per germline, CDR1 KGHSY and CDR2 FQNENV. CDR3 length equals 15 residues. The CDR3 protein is CASSQHLRGDQPQHF. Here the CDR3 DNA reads TGTGCCAGCAGCCAACACCTCCGGGGGGATCAGCCCCAGCATTTT.

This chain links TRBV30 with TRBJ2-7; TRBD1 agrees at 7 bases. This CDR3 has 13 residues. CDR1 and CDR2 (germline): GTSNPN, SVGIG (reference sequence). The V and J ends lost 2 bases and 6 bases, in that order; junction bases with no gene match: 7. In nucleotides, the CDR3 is TGTGCCTGGAGTAAAACAGGGGCGGCCGAGCAGTACTTC. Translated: CAWSKTGAAEQYF.

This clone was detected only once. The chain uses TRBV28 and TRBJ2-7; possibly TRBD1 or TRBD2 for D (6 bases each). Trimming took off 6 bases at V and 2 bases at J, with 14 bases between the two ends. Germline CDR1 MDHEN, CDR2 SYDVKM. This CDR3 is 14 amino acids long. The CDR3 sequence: CASSLRGPAYEQYF. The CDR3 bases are TGTGCCAGCAGCCTCCGGGGGCCGGCCTACGAGCAGTACTTC.

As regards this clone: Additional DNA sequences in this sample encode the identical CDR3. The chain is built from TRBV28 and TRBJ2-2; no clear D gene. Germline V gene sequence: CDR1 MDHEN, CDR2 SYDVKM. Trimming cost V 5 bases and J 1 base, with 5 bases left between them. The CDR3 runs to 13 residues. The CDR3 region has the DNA TGTGCCAGCAGTCGGCGGAACACCGGGGAGCTGTTTTTT. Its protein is CASSRRNTGELFF. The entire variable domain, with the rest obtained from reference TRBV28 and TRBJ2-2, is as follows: DVKVTQSSRYLVKRTGEKVFLECVQDMDHENMFWYRQDPGLGLRLIYFSYDVKMKEKGDIPEGYSVSREKKERFSLILESASTNQTSMYLCASSRRNTGELFFGEGSRLTVL.

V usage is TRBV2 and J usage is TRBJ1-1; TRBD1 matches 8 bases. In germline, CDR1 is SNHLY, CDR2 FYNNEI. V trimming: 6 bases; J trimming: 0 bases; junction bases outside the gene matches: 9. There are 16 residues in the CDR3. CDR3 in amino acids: CASSRGQGGLNTEAFF. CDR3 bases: TGTGCCAGCAGCCGCGGACAGGGAGGGTTGAACACTGAAGCTTTCTTT.

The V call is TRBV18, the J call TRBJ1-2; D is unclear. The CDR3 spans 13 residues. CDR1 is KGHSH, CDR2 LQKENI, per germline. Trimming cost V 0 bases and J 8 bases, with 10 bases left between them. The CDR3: CASSPPDVMGYTF. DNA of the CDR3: TGTGCCAGCTCACCACCGGACGTCATGGGCTACACCTTC.

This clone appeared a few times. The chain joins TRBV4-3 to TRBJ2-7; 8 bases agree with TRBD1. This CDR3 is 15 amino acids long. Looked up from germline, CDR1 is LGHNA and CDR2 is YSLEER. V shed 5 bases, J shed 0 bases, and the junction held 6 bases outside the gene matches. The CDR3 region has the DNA TGCGCCAGCAGCGCCCAGGGGGCCCCCTCCTACGAGCAGTACTTC. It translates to CASSAQGAPSYEQYF.